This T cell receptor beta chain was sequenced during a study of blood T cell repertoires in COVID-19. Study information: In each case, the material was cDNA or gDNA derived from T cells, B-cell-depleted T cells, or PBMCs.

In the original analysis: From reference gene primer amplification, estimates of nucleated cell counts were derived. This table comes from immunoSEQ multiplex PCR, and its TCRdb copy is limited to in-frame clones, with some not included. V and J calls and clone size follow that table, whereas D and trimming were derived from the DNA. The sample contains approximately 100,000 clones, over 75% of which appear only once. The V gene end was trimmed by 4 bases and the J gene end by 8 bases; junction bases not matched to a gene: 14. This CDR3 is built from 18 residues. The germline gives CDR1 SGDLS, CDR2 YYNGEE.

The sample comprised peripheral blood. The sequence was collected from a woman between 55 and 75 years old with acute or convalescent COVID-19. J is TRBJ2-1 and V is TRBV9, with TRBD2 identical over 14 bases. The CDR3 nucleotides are TGTGCCAGCAGCACTCCCTCATGGGGGACTAGCGGGAGTTATGAGCAGTTCTTC. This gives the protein CASSTPSWGTSGSYEQFF. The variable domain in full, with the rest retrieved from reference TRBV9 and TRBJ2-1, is DSGVTQTPKHLITATGQRVTLRCSPRSGDLSVYWYQQSLDQGLQFLIQYYNGEERAKGNILERFSAQQFPDLHSELNLSSLELGDSALYFCASSTPSWGTSGSYEQFFGPGTRLTVL.